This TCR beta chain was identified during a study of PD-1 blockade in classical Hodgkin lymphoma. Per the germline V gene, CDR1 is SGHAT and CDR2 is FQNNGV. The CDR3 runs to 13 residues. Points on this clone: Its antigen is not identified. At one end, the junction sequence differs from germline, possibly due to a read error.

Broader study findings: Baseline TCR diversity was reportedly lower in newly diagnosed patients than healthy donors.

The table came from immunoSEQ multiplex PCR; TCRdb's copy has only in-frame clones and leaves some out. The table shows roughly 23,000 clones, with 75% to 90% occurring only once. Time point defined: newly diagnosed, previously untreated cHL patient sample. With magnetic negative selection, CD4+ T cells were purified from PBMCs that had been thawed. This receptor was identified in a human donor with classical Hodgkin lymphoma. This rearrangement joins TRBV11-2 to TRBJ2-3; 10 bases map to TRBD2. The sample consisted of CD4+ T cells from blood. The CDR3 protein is CASSKKTGTSVVF. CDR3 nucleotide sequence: TGTGCCAGCAGCAAAAAGACCGGGACTAGCGTGGTTTTT.